These 23 T cell receptor beta chains share one sample of origin, sequenced in a study of glioma-infiltrating T cells after dendritic cell vaccination (TCRdb year 2016). The method behind the library was the immunoSEQ multiplex PCR assay. This immuneACCESS table, as held by TCRdb, lists in-frame sequences with V and J called but not all clones. Of the missing ones, under half trace to an unresolved V gene in checked studies; the others have no known cause. This sample is represented by 20,000 to 30,000 clones; just under 90% of them were singletons. The top ten clonotypes cover around 3% of the sample. Reading the label with the study, this specimen's time point is: after dendritic cell vaccination, including at tumor progression/relapse. Sequencing was performed on blood, taken after dendritic cell vaccination. These receptors all stem from a human donor with glioblastoma.

The chain employs TRBV7-9 and TRBJ1-1; 7 positions match TRBD1. Trimming at V came to 7 bases and at J to 1 base, leaving 3 bases not matched to a gene. CDR1 SEHNR and CDR2 FQNEAQ come from the germline V gene (reference sequence). CDR3 length: 13 residues. CDR3 nucleotide sequence: TGTGCCAGCAACGACAGGGCGAACACTGAAGCTTTCTTT. It codes for CASNDRANTEAFF. The variable domain in full, completed from reference TRBV7-9 and TRBJ1-1, reads DTGVSQNPRHKITKRGQNVTFRCDPISEHNRLYWYRQTLGQGPEFLTYFQNEAQLEKSRLLSDRFSAERPKGSFSTLEIQRTEQGDSAMYLCASNDRANTEAFFGQGTRLTVV.

The J gene is TRBJ1-2, the V gene TRBV28; 9 positions agree with TRBD1. The CDR3 totals 14 residues. The ends lost 6 bases at V and 2 bases at J; junction bases unmatched: 4. Germline V gene lookup returns CDR1 MDHEN and CDR2 SYDVKM. CDR3 sequence (DNA): TGTGCCAGCAGCCAGGGACAGGGAAACTATGGCTACACCTTC. As protein: CASSQGQGNYGYTF.

The chain joins TRBV5-8 to TRBJ2-7, with 10 bases identical to TRBD1. The V segment lost 4 bases and the J segment 3 bases; nucleotides outside the gene matches: 13. Germline loops: CDR1 SGHTS, CDR2 YDEGEE. The CDR3 is 17 residues long. The CDR3 spells CASSPRTGGLRGYEQYF. CDR3 nucleotides: TGTGCCAGCAGCCCAAGGACAGGGGGGCTACGGGGCTACGAGCAGTACTTC.

The gene calls are TRBV15 and TRBJ2-2; TRBD1 matches at 9 bases. The CDR3 consists of 16 residues. The germline V gene has CDR1 LNHNV and CDR2 YYDKDF (reference sequence). The V and J ends lost 3 bases and 1 base, in that order; junction bases with no gene match: 3. CDR3 loop: CATSRKDRGNTGELFF. The CDR3 nucleotides are TGTGCCACCAGCAGGAAGGACAGGGGGAACACCGGGGAGCTGTTTTTT.

J is TRBJ1-2 and V is TRBV6-1; D is unresolved. The CDR3 spans 14 residues. Germline CDR1 MNHNS, CDR2 SASEGT. With 6 bases removed from V and 1 base from J, the gap between germline ends came to 12 bases. The CDR3 loop reads CASRAGKLNYGYTF. The CDR3 DNA is TGTGCCAGCAGGGCCGGGAAACTTAACTATGGCTACACCTTC.

The gene calls are TRBV5-1 and TRBJ2-6; D may be TRBD1 (6 bases). The V gene lost 6 bases and the J gene lost 2 bases, with 15 bases spanning the gap. The CDR3 contains 16 residues. Germline CDR1 reads SGHRS; CDR2 reads YFSETQ. The CDR3 DNA reads TGCGCCAGCACCCATCGGCAGGGGACTGGGGCCAACGTCCTGACTTTC. This sequence encodes CASTHRQGTGANVLTF.

The rearrangement joins TRBV7-9 to TRBJ2-2; 8 positions agree with TRBD1. This CDR3 has 17 residues. The junction had 11 bases not matched to a gene; V was cut back by 2 bases and J by 6 bases. Germline V gene sequence: CDR1 SEHNR, CDR2 FQNEAQ (reference sequence). For the CDR3, the DNA is TGTGCCAGCAGCTTAAGGGACAGGATGGTTCGGGCCGGGGAGCTGTTTTTT. The encoded protein is CASSLRDRMVRAGELFF.

The V gene is TRBV27, the J gene TRBJ1-6; 7 nucleotides line up with TRBD1. The germline V gene encodes CDR1 MNHEY and CDR2 SMNVEV (reference sequence). With V trimmed by 9 bases and J by 9 bases, 11 bases remained unmatched. This CDR3 comprises 14 residues. CDR3 sequence (DNA): TGTGCCAGTACGCTAACAGGGGTTGGTTCACCCCTCCACTTT. It yields the protein CASTLTGVGSPLHF.

The gene calls are TRBV19 and TRBJ1-2, with TRBD1 as a possible D gene (6 bases). The CDR3 is made up of 15 amino acids. The germline V gene encodes CDR1 LNHDA and CDR2 SQIVND (reference sequence). V was clipped by 7 bases and J by 1 base, with 16 bases between them. CDR3 coding DNA: TGTGCCAGTACCACTGTAGGACAGCTTAACTATGGCTACACCTTC. Amino acids: CASTTVGQLNYGYTF.

For the CDR3, the DNA is TGTGCCAGCAGTGAACAGTCCACGGGATCACCCCTCCACTTT. Amino acids: CASSEQSTGSPLHF. This chain uses TRBV6-1 with TRBJ1-6; D is ambiguous. The CDR3 contains 14 residues. V gave up 2 bases and J gave up 10 bases, with 12 bases separating them. Germline V gene sequence: CDR1 MNHNS, CDR2 SASEGT.

The V gene is TRBV2, the J gene TRBJ2-6, with D maybe TRBD2 (5 bases). Germline loops: CDR1 SNHLY, CDR2 FYNNEI. The CDR3 runs to 14 residues. The germline V and J ends were trimmed by 7 bases and 2 bases, with 9 bases remaining between them. Here the CDR3 reads CASIMEAGANVLTF. In DNA, the CDR3 is TGTGCCAGCATCATGGAGGCTGGGGCCAACGTCCTGACTTTC.

The CDR3 nucleotides are TGCGCCAGCAGCTTGGCCACAACAGGGAGCTCCTACGAGCAGTACTTC. Encoded protein: CASSLATTGSSYEQYF. The chain carries TRBV5-1 and TRBJ2-7, with D possibly matching TRBD1 (6 bases). The CDR3 spans 16 residues. V was cut by 0 bases and J by 0 bases, with 13 bases left in between. Looked up from germline, CDR1 is SGHRS and CDR2 is YFSETQ.

The chain couples TRBV18 to TRBJ2-1, with 9 bases that match TRBD1. Germline V gene data show CDR1 as KGHSH and CDR2 as LQKENI. The CDR3 runs to 15 residues. V lost 0 bases, J lost 10 bases, and 7 bases stayed unmatched. CDR3 sequence: CASSPPGQGQGEQFF. CDR3 nucleotides: TGTGCCAGCTCACCACCGGGACAGGGACAGGGCGAGCAGTTCTTC.

The V gene is TRBV2, the J gene TRBJ2-5; TRBD2 matches 7 bases. There are 11 residues in the CDR3. The germline V gene has CDR1 SNHLY and CDR2 FYNNEI. With V trimmed by 6 bases and J by 5 bases, 0 bases remained unmatched. The CDR3 DNA is TGTGCCAGCAGCGGGGGGGAGACCCAGTACTTC. It yields the protein CASSGGETQYF.

This chain connects TRBV5-4 to TRBJ1-1; 7 bases are a match to TRBD1. Per the germline V gene, CDR1 is SGHNT and CDR2 is YYREEE (reference sequence). V gave up 4 bases and J gave up 6 bases; unmatched junction bases: 15. The CDR3 has 16 amino acids. The CDR3 DNA follows: TGTGCCAGCAGCCTGGATTTATCAGGGGGGATCGCTGAAGCTTTCTTT. This codes for CASSLDLSGGIAEAFF.

The chain uses TRBV4-1 and TRBJ2-5, with unresolved D. V lost 1 base to trimming and J lost 1 base, with 10 bases between them. This CDR3 is built from 15 residues. The germline gives CDR1 MGHRA, CDR2 YSYEKL. In DNA, the CDR3 is TGCGCCAGCAGCCAAGGTTTAGCCCTCCAAGAGACCCAGTACTTC. It encodes CASSQGLALQETQYF.

This chain connects TRBV9 to TRBJ2-2; 14 bases fit TRBD2. In germline, CDR1 is SGDLS, CDR2 YYNGEE. The CDR3 extends over 17 amino acids. V was clipped by 3 bases and J by 3 bases; unmatched bases: 4. CDR3 in DNA: TGTGCCAGCAGCGCCCGGACTAGCGGGGGGTACACCGGGGAGCTGTTTTTT. Encoded protein: CASSARTSGGYTGELFF. Drawing the rest from reference TRBV9 and TRBJ2-2, the complete variable domain is DSGVTQTPKHLITATGQRVTLRCSPRSGDLSVYWYQQSLDQGLQFLIQYYNGEERAKGNILERFSAQQFPDLHSELNLSSLELGDSALYFCASSARTSGGYTGELFFGEGSRLTVL.

Here the CDR3 reads CASSLLAGDYEQYF. The CDR3 bases are TGTGCCAGCAGCCTACTAGCGGGGGATTATGAGCAGTACTTC. J is TRBJ2-7 and V is TRBV7-2; 11 nucleotides match TRBD2. The CDR3 spans 14 residues. V dropped 5 bases and J dropped 7; count of bases not matched to a gene: 7. In germline, CDR1 is SGHTA, CDR2 FQGNSA.

This clone came up a few times. The genes are TRBV18 and TRBJ2-1; tentatively, D is TRBD2 (6 bases). Trimming took 3 bases from V and 6 from J, leaving 15 bases between them. CDR1 is KGHSH, CDR2 LQKENI, per germline. The CDR3 totals 15 residues. The DNA for the CDR3 is TGTGCCAGCTCACCTACGGGGGAGAGGGGCAATGAGCAGTTCTTC. Its protein is CASSPTGERGNEQFF.

The chain joins TRBV5-1 to TRBJ2-7, with a weak D call TRBD1 (5 bases). This CDR3 has 13 residues. The germline V and J ends were trimmed by 0 bases and 4 bases, with 8 bases remaining between them. Germline assignment: CDR1 SGHRS and CDR2 YFSETQ. The DNA for the CDR3 is TGCGCCAGCAGCTTGGGGGGCCGATACGAGCAGTACTTC. Its protein product is CASSLGGRYEQYF.

This chain connects TRBV19 to TRBJ1-5, with 9 positions matching TRBD1. In germline, CDR1 is LNHDA, CDR2 SQIVND (reference sequence). Trimming cost V 9 bases and J 2 bases; bases outside gene matches: 5. CDR3 size: 14 residues. CDR3 sequence: CASSRTGGNQPQHF. CDR3 nucleotides: TGTGCCAGCTCCCGGACAGGGGGCAATCAGCCCCAGCATTTT.

This clone has only one observation. This sequence joins TRBV6-1 and TRBJ2-7; 9 bases match TRBD2. V lost 0 bases and J lost 6; bases outside the gene matches: 9. Germline CDR1 and CDR2: MNHNS and SASEGT. The CDR3 runs to 16 residues. CDR3 sequence (DNA): TGTGCCAGCAGTGAAGCGCTGACTAGCGGACGGCGCGAGCAGTACTTC. Amino acid sequence: CASSEALTSGRREQYF.

J is TRBJ2-7 and V is TRBV10-3, with TRBD1 identical over 7 bases. CDR1 is ENHRY and CDR2 is SYGVKD in the germline V gene. CDR3 length: 13 residues. Trimming cost V 4 bases and J 1 base; bases outside gene matches: 1. The CDR3 loop is CAISGGQSYEQYF. CDR3 coding DNA: TGTGCCATCAGTGGGGGACAGTCCTACGAGCAGTACTTC.